Listed below are T cell receptor beta chains from one sample, sequenced in a study of T cell repertoires in cytomegalovirus infection. TCRdb fed the reads into MiXCR, producing one record per CDR3 protein. Here the sample spans almost 500,000 distinct CDR3 sequences, 10% to 12% being singletons. Specimen: PBMCs. These receptor sequences come from a human donor in good health (CMV status not recorded). Some clones in this sample may be carry-over from other donors' samples. Both conserved end residues are part of each CDR3. Each record gives: clone size, J gene, V gene, D gene, CDR3 DNA, CDR3 protein. A D gene is named only where the DNA matches it firmly. The size field is filled for only some rows; it gives once, few, many or a size class.

abundance: many; j_gene: TRBJ2-7; v_gene: TRBV2; d_gene: TRBD2; CDR3nt: TGTGCCAGCAAGGGACTAGCGGGGATTAGCTCCTACGAGCAGTACTTC; CDR3aa: CASKGLAGISSYEQYF
abundance: NA; j_gene: TRBJ2-6; v_gene: TRBV28; d_gene: NA; CDR3nt: TGTGCCAGCAGTCCCGGATGGACAGCTGTCTCTGGGGCCAACGTCCTGACTTTC; CDR3aa: CASSPGWTAVSGANVLTF
abundance: many; j_gene: TRBJ1-5; v_gene: TRBV7-8; d_gene: NA; CDR3nt: TGTGCCAGCAGCTTAGCCGGGACACCAAATCAGCCCCAGCATTTT; CDR3aa: CASSLAGTPNQPQHF
abundance: NA; j_gene: TRBJ2-6; v_gene: TRBV10-2; d_gene: NA; CDR3nt: TGCGCCAGCAGTGGTGGAGGGCAGTATGGGCCTTACTCTGGGGCCAACGTCCTGACTTTC; CDR3aa: CASSGGGQYGPYSGANVLTF
abundance: many; j_gene: TRBJ2-1; v_gene: TRBV5-1; d_gene: NA; CDR3nt: TGCGCCAGCAGCTCCCGGACAGTCTACAATGAGCAGTTCTTC; CDR3aa: CASSSRTVYNEQFF
abundance: NA; j_gene: TRBJ2-2; v_gene: TRBV29-1; d_gene: TRBD1; CDR3nt: TGCAGCGTTGAAGAACAGGGGGGAAAACGCGGGGAGCTGTTTTTT; CDR3aa: CSVEEQGGKRGELFF
abundance: many; j_gene: TRBJ1-1; v_gene: TRBV12-3/TRBV12-4; d_gene: NA; CDR3nt: TGTGCCAGCAACATACGCCCCCTGAGGGATAGGAACACTGAAGCTTTCTTT; CDR3aa: CASNIRPLRDRNTEAFF
abundance: NA; j_gene: TRBJ2-1; v_gene: TRBV5-1; d_gene: NA; CDR3nt: TGCGCCAGCAGCTTCAATGCGGCTACCGGCAATGAGCAGTTCTTC; CDR3aa: CASSFNAATGNEQFF
abundance: many; j_gene: TRBJ2-2; v_gene: TRBV18; d_gene: NA; CDR3nt: TGTGCCAGCTCACCACCGGCCGGAGGGGGAAACACCGGGGAGCTGTTTTTT; CDR3aa: CASSPPAGGGNTGELFF
abundance: many; j_gene: TRBJ1-3; v_gene: TRBV28; d_gene: NA; CDR3nt: TGTGCCAGCAGTTCCCCGGGAGAGTCCTCTGGAAACACCATATATTTT; CDR3aa: CASSSPGESSGNTIYF
abundance: many; j_gene: TRBJ2-1; v_gene: TRBV7-8; d_gene: TRBD2; CDR3nt: TGTGCCAGCAGCCCCCTCCGGGACTACTACAATGAGCAGTTCTTC; CDR3aa: CASSPLRDYYNEQFF
abundance: many; j_gene: TRBJ2-5; v_gene: TRBV12-3/TRBV12-4; d_gene: NA; CDR3nt: TGTGCCAGCAGTGGCAACGGACACCCGACGAACTTC; CDR3aa: CASSGNGHPTNF
abundance: many; j_gene: TRBJ2-7; v_gene: TRBV2; d_gene: NA; CDR3nt: TGTGCCAGCAGATGGGGAGACGGTGCCTACGAGCAGTACTTC; CDR3aa: CASRWGDGAYEQYF
abundance: many; j_gene: TRBJ1-1; v_gene: TRBV7-9; d_gene: NA; CDR3nt: TGTGCCAGCAGCCCAGAGGTGGGAACTGAAGCTTTCTTT; CDR3aa: CASSPEVGTEAFF
abundance: many; j_gene: TRBJ2-7; v_gene: TRBV19; d_gene: NA; CDR3nt: TGTGCCAGTAGTAGGGGGCTCCAGGGTCTCTACGAGCAGTACTTC; CDR3aa: CASSRGLQGLYEQYF
abundance: few; j_gene: TRBJ2-3; v_gene: TRBV20-1; d_gene: NA; CDR3nt: TGCAGTGCTAGAGGGGAGGCAGATACGCAGTATTTT; CDR3aa: CSARGEADTQYF
abundance: many; j_gene: TRBJ2-2; v_gene: TRBV28; d_gene: NA; CDR3nt: TGTGCCAGCAGTTTCGGGTATTCGCGGTCCGGGGAGCTGTTTTTT; CDR3aa: CASSFGYSRSGELFF
abundance: NA; j_gene: TRBJ1-1; v_gene: TRBV29-1; d_gene: NA; CDR3nt: TGCAGCGCGGCGAGGTCTGGCAGCCTTCGGAACACTGAAGCTTTCTTT; CDR3aa: CSAARSGSLRNTEAFF
abundance: many; j_gene: TRBJ2-5; v_gene: TRBV7-9; d_gene: NA; CDR3nt: TGTGCCAGCAGCTCAAAGGAGGACCAAGAGACCCAGTACTTC; CDR3aa: CASSSKEDQETQYF
abundance: many; j_gene: TRBJ2-3; v_gene: TRBV5-1; d_gene: NA; CDR3nt: TGCGCCAGCAGCTTGGACTGGGGCACAGATACGCAGTATTTT; CDR3aa: CASSLDWGTDTQYF
abundance: many; j_gene: TRBJ2-7; v_gene: TRBV5-1; d_gene: NA; CDR3nt: TGCGCCAGCAGCCCCGTCGGTGACTCCTACGAGCAGTACTTC; CDR3aa: CASSPVGDSYEQYF
abundance: many; j_gene: TRBJ2-3; v_gene: TRBV12-3/TRBV12-4; d_gene: TRBD2; CDR3nt: TGTGCCAGCAGTTTATCTCGGGGGGGCCTCACAGATACGCAGTATTTT; CDR3aa: CASSLSRGGLTDTQYF